In this sample, the clone carrying this T cell receptor (beta chain) turned up once. What it binds is unknown. This specimen belongs to a study of identical twins. Study-level results: Cross-sectional statistical analysis, not tracking of the same donors, underpinned the conclusions. High-abundance cord blood beta clonotypes had fewer insertions; memory repertoires showed none.

TCRdb re-derived calls from the 5' RACE reads in MiXCR, one entry per CDR3 protein. The sample has 200,000 to 300,000 distinct CDR3 sequences, roughly 13% seen once. Germline-derived CDR1 and CDR2 are MDHEN and SYDVKM. V lost 8 bases, J lost 1 base, and 10 bases stayed unmatched. CDR3 length: 16 amino acids. The same data also went into a second study, on yellow fever vaccine responses in identical twins.

The chain joins TRBV28 to TRBJ2-7; TRBD2 agrees at 11 bases. Sequencing was carried out using memory (CD45RO+) T cells sorted from blood. This receptor was identified in a woman aged 18-29 years in good health. The CDR3 is CASYSIAGGLSYEQYF. The CDR3 DNA sequence: TGTGCCAGCTACAGCATAGCGGGGGGGCTATCCTACGAGCAGTACTTC.